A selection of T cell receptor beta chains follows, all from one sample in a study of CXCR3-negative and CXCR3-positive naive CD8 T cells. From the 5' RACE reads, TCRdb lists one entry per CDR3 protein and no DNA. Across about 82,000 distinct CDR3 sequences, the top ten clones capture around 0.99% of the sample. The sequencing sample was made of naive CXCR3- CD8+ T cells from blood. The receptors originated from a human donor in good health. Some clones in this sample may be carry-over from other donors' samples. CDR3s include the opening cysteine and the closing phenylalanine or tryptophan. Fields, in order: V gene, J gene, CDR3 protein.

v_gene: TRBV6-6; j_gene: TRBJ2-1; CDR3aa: CASRVEARALDEQFF
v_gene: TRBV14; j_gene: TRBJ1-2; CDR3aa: CASSQDYTEANGYTF
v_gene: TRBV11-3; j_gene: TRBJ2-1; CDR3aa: CASSFPMGGNEQFF
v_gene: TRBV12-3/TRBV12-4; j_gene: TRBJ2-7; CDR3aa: CASTLGGLDEQYF
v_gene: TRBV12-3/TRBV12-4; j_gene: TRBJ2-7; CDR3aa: CASSLRVYEQYF
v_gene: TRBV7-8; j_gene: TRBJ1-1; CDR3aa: CASSLAQTGDTEAFF
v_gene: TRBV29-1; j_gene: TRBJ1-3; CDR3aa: CSVEATGLGSTIYF
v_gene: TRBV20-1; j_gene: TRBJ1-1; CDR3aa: CSASPRETEAFF
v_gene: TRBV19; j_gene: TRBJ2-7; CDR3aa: CASRDHRELGEQYF
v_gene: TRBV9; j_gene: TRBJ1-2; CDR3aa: CASSVVGDDYGYTF
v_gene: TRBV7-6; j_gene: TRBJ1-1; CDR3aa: CASSLGQGAGTEAFF
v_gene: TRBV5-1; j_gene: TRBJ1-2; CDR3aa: CASSSLDRTNYGYTF
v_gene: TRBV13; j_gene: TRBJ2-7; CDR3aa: CASSLVGREYEQYF
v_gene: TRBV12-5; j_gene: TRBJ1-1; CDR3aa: CASGWGHHTEAFF
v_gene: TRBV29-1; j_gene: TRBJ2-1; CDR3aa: CSVEPSSGSYNEQFF
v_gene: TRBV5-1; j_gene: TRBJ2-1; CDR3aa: CASSLSQGVGDEQFF
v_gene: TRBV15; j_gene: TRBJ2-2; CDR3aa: CATSRERSLNTGELFF
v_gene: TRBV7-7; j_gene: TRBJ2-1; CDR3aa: CASSLWTSGKDNEQFF
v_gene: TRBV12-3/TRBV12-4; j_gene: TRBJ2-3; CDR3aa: CASRMEPNTDTQYF
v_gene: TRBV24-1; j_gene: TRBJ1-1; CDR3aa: CATSDSPGTGNTEAFF
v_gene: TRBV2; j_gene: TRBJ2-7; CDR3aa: CASSEDGSYEQYF
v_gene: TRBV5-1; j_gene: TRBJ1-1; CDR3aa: CASSLNLGSVDTEDFF
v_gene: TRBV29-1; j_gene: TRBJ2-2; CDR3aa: CSVPDSSGELFF
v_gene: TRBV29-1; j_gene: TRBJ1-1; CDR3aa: CSVPMTGTNTEAFF
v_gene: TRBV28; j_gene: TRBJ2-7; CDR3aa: CASSASTGFEQYF
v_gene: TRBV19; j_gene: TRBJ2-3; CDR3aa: CASGTGTDTQYF
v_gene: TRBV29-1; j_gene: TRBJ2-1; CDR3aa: CSVEWEYNEQFF
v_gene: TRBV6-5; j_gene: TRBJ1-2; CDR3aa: CASSEAGVGYTF
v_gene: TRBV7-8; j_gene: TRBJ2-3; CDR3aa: CASSRYPGGSTNTQYF
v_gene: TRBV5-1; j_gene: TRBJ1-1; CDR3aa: CASMGENTEAFF
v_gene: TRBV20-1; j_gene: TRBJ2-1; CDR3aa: CSARFRGSDNEQFF
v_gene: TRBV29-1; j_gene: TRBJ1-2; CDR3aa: CSVEFTFGRSDLYGYTF
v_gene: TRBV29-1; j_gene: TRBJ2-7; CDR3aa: CSVEDPGQLSYEQYF
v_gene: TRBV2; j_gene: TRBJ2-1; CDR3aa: CASSEAGAGSSYNEQFF
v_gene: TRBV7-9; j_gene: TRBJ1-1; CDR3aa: CASSATDTEAFF
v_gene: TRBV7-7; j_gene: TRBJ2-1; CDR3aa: CASSQGTSGSSYNEQFF
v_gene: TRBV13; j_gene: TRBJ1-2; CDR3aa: CASSFVGDSKHGYTF
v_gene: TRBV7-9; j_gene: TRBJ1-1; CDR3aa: CASSLRQHTEAFF
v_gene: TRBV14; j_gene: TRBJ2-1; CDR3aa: CASSQPPAVNEQFF
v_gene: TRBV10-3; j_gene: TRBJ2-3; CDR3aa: CAISAERGMLSDTQYF
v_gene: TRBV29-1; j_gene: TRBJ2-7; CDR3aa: CSVGTARGYYEQYF